This TCR beta chain was identified in a study of regulatory and conventional T cells in breast cancer (dated by TCRdb to between 2015 and 2017). Library preparation was by PCR. Data came from an Illumina MiSeq. Starting from the raw public reads, TCRdb applied fastp trimming at Q25, assembled clones with MiXCR and retained in-frame beta chains. Duplicate CDR3 protein sequences are folded into a single record with the most common DNA and genes. Recorded for this sample are roughly 10,000 distinct CDR3 sequences; 34% of them occurred a single time. The ten largest make up around 5.7% of the sample. The CDR1 and CDR2 encoded by the germline V gene are LGHNA and YNFKEQ. The germline ends are 8 bases apart after V is trimmed by 1 base and J by 10 bases. Including the terminal cysteine and phenylalanine, the CDR3 comprises 12 residues. CDR3 DNA only is kept here, 36 bases in frame from base 1. This clonotype is termed medium-sized (0.01 to 0.1%). Its antigen specificity is not known. No base quality values were provided; no much bigger clone lies one nucleotide off.

This sequence originates from a male donor in good health. Source material: conventional T cells from blood. Recombination joined TRBV4-2 with TRBJ2-1, with the D gene not clear enough to name. The nucleotide sequence is given as TGTGCCAGCAGCCAAGTTGGAACGGAGCAGTTCTTC. This yields the protein CASSQVGTEQFF.